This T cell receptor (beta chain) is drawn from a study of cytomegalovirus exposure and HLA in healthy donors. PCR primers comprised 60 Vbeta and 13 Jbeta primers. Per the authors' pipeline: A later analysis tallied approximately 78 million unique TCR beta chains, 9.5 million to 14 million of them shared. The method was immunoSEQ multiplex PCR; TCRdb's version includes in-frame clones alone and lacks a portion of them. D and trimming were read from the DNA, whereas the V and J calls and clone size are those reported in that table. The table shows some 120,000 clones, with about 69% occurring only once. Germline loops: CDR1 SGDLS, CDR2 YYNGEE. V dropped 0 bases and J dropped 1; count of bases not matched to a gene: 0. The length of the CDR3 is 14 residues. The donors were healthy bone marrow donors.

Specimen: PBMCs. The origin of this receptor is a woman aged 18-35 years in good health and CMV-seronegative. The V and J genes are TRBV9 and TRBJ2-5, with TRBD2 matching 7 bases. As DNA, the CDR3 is TGTGCCAGCAGCGTAGCGGGGGGCCAAGAGACCCAGTACTTC. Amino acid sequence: CASSVAGGQETQYF.